This record looks at one T cell receptor (beta chain) sequence and its context. This sample stems from a study of blood T cell repertoires in COVID-19. The CDR3 is 15 residues long. Per germline, CDR1 SGHVS and CDR2 FNYEAQ. V was shortened by 1 base and J by 5 bases, with 14 bases between the two germline ends. Methods used by the authors: Estimation of nucleated cell counts relied on the amplification of reference gene primers. Sequencing was performed with immunoSEQ multiplex PCR; in TCRdb, only in-frame clones are kept and a portion is missing. The V and J calls and clone size come from that table; D and trimming were worked out from the DNA. The sample holds roughly 100,000 clones, approximately 86% seen once.

The chain employs TRBV7-6 and TRBJ1-1, with D possibly matching TRBD1 (6 bases). Sequenced input: peripheral blood. This TCR came from a woman aged 45 to 65 with COVID-19, enrolled during active disease. The CDR3 loop reads CASSLEAGEGTEAFF. CDR3 nucleotides: TGTGCCAGCAGCTTAGAGGCAGGGGAGGGGACTGAAGCTTTCTTT.